One T cell receptor beta chain is described in this entry. Its specificity is unknown. CDR3 length: 15 amino acids. With V trimmed by 4 bases and J by 4 bases, 7 bases remained unmatched. Germline-derived CDR1 and CDR2 are LNHDA and SQIVND (reference sequence). Lamina propria lymphocytes from surgical specimens were isolated on a density gradient before sorting. This entry comes from a study of T cell repertoires in ileal Crohn's disease. Study-wide background: About 40% were active smokers at surgery; median disease duration was roughly 8 years.

Study-wide points: Mucosal expansions were suggested to be mainly CD8 T cells. Compared with non-smokers, active smokers at surgery showed more clonal expansions.

Sequencing used immunoSEQ multiplex PCR; TCRdb keeps in-frame clones, though not all of them. The data hold about 2,100 clones, with under 85% observed a single time. Sequenced: CD8+ T cells from ileum. This receptor was taken from an adult with Crohn's disease. Some clones in this sample may be carry-over from other donors' samples. The gene calls are TRBV19 and TRBJ1-5; 7 nucleotides align to TRBD1. CDR3 sequence reads: CASSTTGVENQPQHF. The CDR3 nucleotides are TGTGCCAGTAGTACAACAGGGGTAGAGAATCAGCCCCAGCATTTT.